This TCR beta chain was recorded in a study of T cell responses to AZD1222 COVID-19 vaccine. Study-wide results and caveats: Spike-specific TCR breadth and depth grew following two AZD1222 doses. Of spike-specific TCRs, nearly half reportedly target regions left unmutated in variants.

This CDR3 has 16 residues. V lost 4 bases, J lost 3 bases, and 7 bases stayed unmatched. Germline CDR1 reads KGHDR; CDR2 reads SFDVKD. Concerning this clone: Its antigen is currently unknown.

Method: immunoSEQ multiplex PCR; TCRdb's copy keeps in-frame clones and lacks some. The sample includes 95,000 to 150,000 clones, 70% to 90% seen only once; the top ten take 7.5% to 9.5%. The V call is TRBV24-1, the J call TRBJ1-5; 8 positions agree with TRBD1. This sequence was found in an adult in good health. Specimen: peripheral blood, collected on day 0 of AZD1222 vaccination. CDR3 amino acids: CATSEDGQGINQPQHF. The CDR3 nucleotides read TGTGCCACCAGTGAAGATGGACAGGGAATCAATCAGCCCCAGCATTTT.